The 4 T cell receptor beta chains in this list originate from one sample, sequenced in a study of identical twins (dated by TCRdb to the mid-2010s). The library came from 5' RACE. The sample was run on an Illumina HiSeq 2000. TCRdb reworked the public reads: Q25 trimming with fastp, MiXCR clone assembly, productive beta chains retained. Each entry merges the rows of one CDR3 protein and shows their most common DNA and genes. The sample table shows 700,000 to 950,000 distinct CDR3 sequences, and 9% to 15% are seen once. The top ten clonotypes cover under 2% of the sample. The data also belong to a second study, concerning yellow fever vaccine responses in identical twins.

The sequencing sample was made of PBMCs. The receptors here all came from a young woman in good health.

The chain is built from TRBV10-3 and TRBJ2-3; no clear D. The V and J ends lost 8 bases and 7 bases respectively, with 10 bases between them. CDR3 length equals 11 residues. Germline V gene data show CDR1 as ENHRY and CDR2 as SYGVKD. This chain's CDR3 is CAIGRVHTQYF. Written as DNA, the CDR3 is TGTGCCATCGGACGGGTGCATACGCAGTATTTT.

This clonotype was seen a few times. This chain links TRBV3-1 with TRBJ2-4; 8 bases fit TRBD1. Unmatched junction bases numbered 7, after V lost 2 bases and J lost 7 bases. The CDR3 length is 15 residues. The germline gives CDR1 LGHDT, CDR2 YNNKEL (reference sequence). This CDR3 reads CASSQPRTGKNIQYF. The DNA for the CDR3 is TGTGCCAGCAGCCAACCCCGGACAGGGAAGAACATTCAGTACTTC.

A few counts support this clonotype. This chain links TRBV7-9 with TRBJ2-2; D gene ambiguous. Germline V CDR1 and CDR2: SEHNR, FQNEAQ (reference sequence). The ends were cut back, 3 bases at V and 7 bases at J, with 9 bases in the middle. The CDR3 runs to 13 residues. DNA of the CDR3: TGTGCCAGCAGCTTGGGTCTATACGGGGAGCTGTTTTTT. This gives the protein CASSLGLYGELFF.

In its sample, this clonotype was seen a few times. The chain is built from TRBV7-8 and TRBJ2-7; 7 bases match TRBD1. This CDR3 spans 17 amino acids. Germline lookup yields CDR1 SGHVS and CDR2 FQNEAQ. J gave up 4 bases and V 0 bases, and 12 bases lay outside the gene matches. In nucleotides, the CDR3 is TGTGCCAGCAGCTTAGCGCCCCTGGGACAGAGTCGATACGAGCAGTACTTC. It encodes CASSLAPLGQSRYEQYF.